The TCR beta chain described here comes from a study of T cells in Graves' hyperthyroidism and ophthalmopathy. Whole-study results and caveats: For ophthalmopathy, model prediction preceded onset by a median roughly 5.9 months. Blood also contained most expanded thyroid clonotypes above 0.001.

This clonotype was found many times. The antigen is not known. Out of 8.5 to 10 ml of fresh peripheral blood came the PBMCs. Amplified regions were TCR beta CDR3 sequences from RNA transcripts. TCR CDR3 regions were first amplified by RT-PCR with HTBI primers. MiXCR, run by TCRdb on the multiplex PCR reads, gives a single entry per CDR3 protein. The table includes approximately 400,000 distinct CDR3 sequences, 15% to 18% detected once. The CDR3 has 15 amino acids. J was trimmed by 2 bases and V by 4 bases; bases with no gene match: 6. In germline, CDR1 is SGHRS, CDR2 YFSETQ. Sequenced input: blood. This chain links TRBV5-1 with TRBJ2-3; 8 nucleotides agree with TRBD2. The TCR comes from a woman aged 18-29 years with Graves' hyperthyroidism. The CDR3 bases are TGCGCCAGCAGCCTGAGCGGGAGAGTCACAGATACGCAGTATTTT. It specifies CASSLSGRVTDTQYF. Based on the CDR3 plus reference TRBV5-1 and TRBJ2-3, the full variable domain is KAGVTQTPRYLIKTRGQQVTLSCSPISGHRSVSWYQQTPGQGLQFLFEYFSETQRNKGNFPGRFSGRQFSNSRSEMNVSTLELGDSALYLCASSLSGRVTDTQYFGPGTRLTVL.